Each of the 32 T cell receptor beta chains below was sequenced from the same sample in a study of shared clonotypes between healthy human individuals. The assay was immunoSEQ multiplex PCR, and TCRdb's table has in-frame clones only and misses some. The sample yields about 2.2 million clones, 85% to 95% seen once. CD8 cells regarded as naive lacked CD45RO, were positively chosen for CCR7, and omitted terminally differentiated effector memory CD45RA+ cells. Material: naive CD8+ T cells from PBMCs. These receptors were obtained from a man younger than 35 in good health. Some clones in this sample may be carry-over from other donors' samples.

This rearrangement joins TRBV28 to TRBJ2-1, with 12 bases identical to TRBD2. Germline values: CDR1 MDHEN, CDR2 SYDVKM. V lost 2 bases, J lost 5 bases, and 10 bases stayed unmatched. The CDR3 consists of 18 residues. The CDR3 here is CASSLKFGLAGINNEQFF. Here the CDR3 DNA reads TGTGCCAGCAGTTTAAAGTTTGGACTAGCGGGGATCAACAATGAGCAGTTCTTC.

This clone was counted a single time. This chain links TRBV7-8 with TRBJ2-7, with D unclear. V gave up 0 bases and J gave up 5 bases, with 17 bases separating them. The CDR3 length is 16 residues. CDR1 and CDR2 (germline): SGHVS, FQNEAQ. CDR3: CASSLAQARPGDEQYF. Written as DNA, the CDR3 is TGTGCCAGCAGCTTAGCGCAAGCCCGACCGGGTGACGAGCAGTACTTC.

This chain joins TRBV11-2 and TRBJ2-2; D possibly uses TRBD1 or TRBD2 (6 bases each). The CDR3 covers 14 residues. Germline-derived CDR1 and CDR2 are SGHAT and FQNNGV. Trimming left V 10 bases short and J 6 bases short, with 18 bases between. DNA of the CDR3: TGTGCCACCCCCGAGGGGGGTAAGGCCGGGGAGCTGTTTTTT. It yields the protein CATPEGGKAGELFF. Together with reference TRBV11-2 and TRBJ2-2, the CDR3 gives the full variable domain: EAGVAQSPRYKIIEKRQSVAFWCNPISGHATLYWYQQILGQGPKLLIQFQNNGVVDDSQLPKDRFSAERLKGVDSTLKIQPAKLEDSAVYLCATPEGGKAGELFFGEGSRLTVL.

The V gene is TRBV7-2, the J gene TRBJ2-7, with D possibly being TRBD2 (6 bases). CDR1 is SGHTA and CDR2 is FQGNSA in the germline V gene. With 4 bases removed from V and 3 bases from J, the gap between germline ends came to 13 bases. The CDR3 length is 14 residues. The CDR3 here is CASSWGDTGYEQYF. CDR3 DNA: TGTGCCAGCAGCTGGGGGGATACAGGCTACGAGCAGTACTTC.

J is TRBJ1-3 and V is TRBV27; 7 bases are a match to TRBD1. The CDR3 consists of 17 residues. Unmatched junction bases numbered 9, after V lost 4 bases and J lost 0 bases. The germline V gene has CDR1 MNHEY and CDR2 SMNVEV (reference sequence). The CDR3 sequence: CASSSRGQPSSGNTIYF. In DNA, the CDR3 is TGTGCCAGCAGTTCTAGGGGACAGCCTTCCTCTGGAAACACCATATATTTT.

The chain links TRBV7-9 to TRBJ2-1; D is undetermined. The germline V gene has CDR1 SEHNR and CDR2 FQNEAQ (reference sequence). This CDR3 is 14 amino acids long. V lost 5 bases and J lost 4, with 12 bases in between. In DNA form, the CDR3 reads TGTGCCAGCAGCGTATCCGAGAAATACAATGAGCAGTTCTTC. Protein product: CASSVSEKYNEQFF.

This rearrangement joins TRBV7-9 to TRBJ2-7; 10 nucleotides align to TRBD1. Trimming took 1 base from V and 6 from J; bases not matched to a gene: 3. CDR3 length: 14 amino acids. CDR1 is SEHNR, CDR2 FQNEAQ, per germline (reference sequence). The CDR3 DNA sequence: TGTGCCAGCAGCTTAGTGGGACAGGGGACCGAGCAGTACTTC. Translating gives CASSLVGQGTEQYF.

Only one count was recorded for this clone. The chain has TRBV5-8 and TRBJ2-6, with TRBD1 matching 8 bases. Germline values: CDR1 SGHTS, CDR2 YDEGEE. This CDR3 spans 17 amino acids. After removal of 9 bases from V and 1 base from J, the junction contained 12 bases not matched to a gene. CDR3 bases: TGTGCCATCTGGGGGGCAGGGGGCGTGTCTGGGGCCAACGTCCTGACTTTC. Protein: CAIWGAGGVSGANVLTF.

CDR3 amino acids: CASSRAQGGVFWETQYF. The CDR3 region has the DNA TGCGCCAGCAGTCGAGCACAGGGGGGTGTTTTCTGGGAGACCCAGTACTTC. The chain couples TRBV23-1 to TRBJ2-5; 8 bases match TRBD1. TRBV23-1 is noted as an ORF with a role that remains uncertain. The CDR3 is 17 amino acids. V trimming: 4 bases; J trimming: 5 bases; junction bases outside the gene matches: 15.

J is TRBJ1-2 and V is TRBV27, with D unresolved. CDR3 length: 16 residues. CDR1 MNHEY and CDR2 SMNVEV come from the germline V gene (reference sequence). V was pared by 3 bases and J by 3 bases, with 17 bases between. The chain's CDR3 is CASSLSVGQVDYGYTF. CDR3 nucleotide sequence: TGTGCCAGCAGTTTGAGCGTAGGGCAGGTGGACTATGGCTACACCTTC.

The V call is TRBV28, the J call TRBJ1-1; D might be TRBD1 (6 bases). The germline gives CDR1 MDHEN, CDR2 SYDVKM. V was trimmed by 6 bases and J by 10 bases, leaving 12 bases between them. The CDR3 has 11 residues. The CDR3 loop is CASSGTLLAFF. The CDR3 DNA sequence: TGTGCCAGCAGCGGGACACTGTTAGCTTTCTTT.

The chain's CDR3 is CASSLETSGSDTQYF. In DNA form, the CDR3 reads TGTGCCAGCAGTTTGGAGACTAGCGGGAGCGATACGCAGTATTTT. The chain couples TRBV28 to TRBJ2-3; 12 bases fit TRBD2. The V gene end was trimmed by 3 bases and the J gene end by 6 bases; junction bases not matched to a gene: 4. Germline V gene lookup returns CDR1 MDHEN and CDR2 SYDVKM. This CDR3 has 15 amino acids.

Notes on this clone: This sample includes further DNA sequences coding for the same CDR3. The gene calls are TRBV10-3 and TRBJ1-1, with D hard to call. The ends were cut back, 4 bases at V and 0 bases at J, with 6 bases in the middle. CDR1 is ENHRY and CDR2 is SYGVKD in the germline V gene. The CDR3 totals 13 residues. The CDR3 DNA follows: TGTGCCATCAGTGGGCCGCTGAACACTGAAGCTTTCTTT. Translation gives CAISGPLNTEAFF.

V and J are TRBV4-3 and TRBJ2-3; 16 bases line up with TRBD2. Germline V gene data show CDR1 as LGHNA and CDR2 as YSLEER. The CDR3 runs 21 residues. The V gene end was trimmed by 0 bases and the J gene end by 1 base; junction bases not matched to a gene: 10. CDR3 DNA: TGCGCCAGCAGCCAAGAAGCCGGGACTAGCGGGAGGGCCCTCGGCACAGATACGCAGTATTTT. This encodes CASSQEAGTSGRALGTDTQYF.

DNA for the CDR3: TGCGCCAGCAGCTTGGGGGGCCCCTTCAATGAGCAGTTCTTC. Translation gives CASSLGGPFNEQFF. The chain joins TRBV5-1 to TRBJ2-1, with D perhaps TRBD1 (5 bases). The V gene lost 0 bases and the J gene lost 6 bases, with 10 bases spanning the gap. CDR1 SGHRS and CDR2 YFSETQ come from the germline V gene. The CDR3 extends over 14 amino acids.

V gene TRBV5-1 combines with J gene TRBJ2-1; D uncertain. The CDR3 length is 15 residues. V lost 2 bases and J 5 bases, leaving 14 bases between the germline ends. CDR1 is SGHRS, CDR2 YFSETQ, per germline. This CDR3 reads CASSFTSNNDNEQFF. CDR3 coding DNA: TGCGCCAGCAGCTTCACTTCTAACAATGACAATGAGCAGTTCTTC.

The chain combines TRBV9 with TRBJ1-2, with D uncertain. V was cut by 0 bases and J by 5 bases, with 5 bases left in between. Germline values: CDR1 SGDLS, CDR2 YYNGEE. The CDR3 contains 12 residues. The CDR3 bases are TGTGCCAGCAGCGTAGGTATATATGGCTACACCTTC. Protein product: CASSVGIYGYTF.

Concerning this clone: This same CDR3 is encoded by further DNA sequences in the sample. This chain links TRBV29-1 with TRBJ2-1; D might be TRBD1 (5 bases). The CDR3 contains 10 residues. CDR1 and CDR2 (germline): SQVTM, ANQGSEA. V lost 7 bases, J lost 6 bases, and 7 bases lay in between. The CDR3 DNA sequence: TGCAGCGCTAGGGGCAATGAGCAGTTCTTC. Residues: CSARGNEQFF.

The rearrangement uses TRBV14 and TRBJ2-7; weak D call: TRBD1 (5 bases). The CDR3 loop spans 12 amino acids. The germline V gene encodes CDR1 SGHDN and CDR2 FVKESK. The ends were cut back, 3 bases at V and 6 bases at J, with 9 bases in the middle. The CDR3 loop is CASSQSGSEQYF. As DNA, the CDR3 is TGTGCCAGCAGCCAGTCAGGGTCCGAGCAGTACTTC.

CDR3 sequence (DNA): TGTGCCGGAACATCGGGTCTTAGCTATGGCTACACCTTC. The encoded protein is CAGTSGLSYGYTF. V and J are TRBV30 and TRBJ1-2, with D uncertain. The CDR3 runs to 13 residues. Germline CDR1 reads GTSNPN; CDR2 reads SVGIG (reference sequence). Trimming cost V 8 bases and J 4 bases, with 17 bases left between them.

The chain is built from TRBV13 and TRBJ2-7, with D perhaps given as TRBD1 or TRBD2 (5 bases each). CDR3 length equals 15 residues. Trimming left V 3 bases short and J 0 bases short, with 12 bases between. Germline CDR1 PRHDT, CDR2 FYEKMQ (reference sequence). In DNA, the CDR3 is TGTGCCAGCAGCTTTCTGGGGGAAGGCTCCTACGAGCAGTACTTC. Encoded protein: CASSFLGEGSYEQYF.

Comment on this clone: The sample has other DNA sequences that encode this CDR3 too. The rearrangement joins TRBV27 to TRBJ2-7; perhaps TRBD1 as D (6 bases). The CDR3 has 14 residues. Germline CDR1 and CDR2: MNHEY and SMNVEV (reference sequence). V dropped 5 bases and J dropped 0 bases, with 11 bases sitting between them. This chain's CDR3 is CASSPTGSSYEQYF. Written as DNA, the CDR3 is TGTGCCAGCAGTCCTACAGGGAGCTCCTACGAGCAGTACTTC.

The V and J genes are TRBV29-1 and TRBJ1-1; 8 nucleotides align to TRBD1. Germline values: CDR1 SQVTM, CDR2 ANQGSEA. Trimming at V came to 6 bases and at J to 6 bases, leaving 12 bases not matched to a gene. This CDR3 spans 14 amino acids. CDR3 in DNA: TGCAGCGTCTCCCCACAGGGGGAGGGGGCTGAAGCTTTCTTT. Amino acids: CSVSPQGEGAEAFF.

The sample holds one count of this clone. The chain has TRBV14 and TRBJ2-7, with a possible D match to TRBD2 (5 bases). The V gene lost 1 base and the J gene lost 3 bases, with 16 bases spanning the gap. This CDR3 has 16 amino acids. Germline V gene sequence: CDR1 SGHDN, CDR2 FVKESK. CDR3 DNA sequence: TGTGCCAGCAGCCAAGTCTCCCAGCGGCAAAGCTACGAGCAGTACTTC. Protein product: CASSQVSQRQSYEQYF.

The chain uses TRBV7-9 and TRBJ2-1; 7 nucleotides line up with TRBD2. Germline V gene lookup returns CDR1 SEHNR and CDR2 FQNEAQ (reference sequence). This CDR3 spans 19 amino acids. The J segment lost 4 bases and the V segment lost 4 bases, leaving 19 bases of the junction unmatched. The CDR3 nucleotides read TGTGCCAGCAGCTATCCCCTTACTAGCGCGAACGGGGATTACAATGAGCAGTTCTTC. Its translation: CASSYPLTSANGDYNEQFF.

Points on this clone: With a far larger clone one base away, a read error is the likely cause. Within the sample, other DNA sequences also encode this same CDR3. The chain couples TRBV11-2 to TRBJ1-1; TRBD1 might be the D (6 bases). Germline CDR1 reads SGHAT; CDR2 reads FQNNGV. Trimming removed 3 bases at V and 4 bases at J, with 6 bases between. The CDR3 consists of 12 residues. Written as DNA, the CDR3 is TGTGCCAGCAGCTTCAGGGGCACTGAAGCTTTCTTT. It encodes CASSFRGTEAFF.

This chain's CDR3 is CASSPGPWNQPQHF. The CDR3 nucleotides are TGTGCCAGCAGCCCGGGACCCTGGAATCAGCCCCAGCATTTT. The chain combines TRBV27 with TRBJ1-5; D is perhaps TRBD1 (5 bases). Trimming stripped 6 bases from V and 4 bases from J, with 13 bases between. Germline CDR1 MNHEY, CDR2 SMNVEV (reference sequence). CDR3 length: 14 amino acids.

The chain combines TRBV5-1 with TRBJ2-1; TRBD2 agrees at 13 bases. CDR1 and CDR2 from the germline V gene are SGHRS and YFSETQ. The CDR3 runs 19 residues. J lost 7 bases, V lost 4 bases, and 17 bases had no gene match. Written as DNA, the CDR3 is TGCGCCAGCAGCCCAAGGATAACTAGCGGGAGGGCCGAGGGGAATGAGCAGTTCTTC. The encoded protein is CASSPRITSGRAEGNEQFF.

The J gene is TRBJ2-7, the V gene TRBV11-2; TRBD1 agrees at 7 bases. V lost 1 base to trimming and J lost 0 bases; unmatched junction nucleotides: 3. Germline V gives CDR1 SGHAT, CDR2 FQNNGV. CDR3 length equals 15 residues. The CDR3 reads CASSLAGTASYEQYF. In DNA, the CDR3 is TGTGCCAGCAGCTTAGCCGGGACAGCCTCCTACGAGCAGTACTTC. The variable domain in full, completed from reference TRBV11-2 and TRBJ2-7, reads EAGVAQSPRYKIIEKRQSVAFWCNPISGHATLYWYQQILGQGPKLLIQFQNNGVVDDSQLPKDRFSAERLKGVDSTLKIQPAKLEDSAVYLCASSLAGTASYEQYFGPGTRLTVT.

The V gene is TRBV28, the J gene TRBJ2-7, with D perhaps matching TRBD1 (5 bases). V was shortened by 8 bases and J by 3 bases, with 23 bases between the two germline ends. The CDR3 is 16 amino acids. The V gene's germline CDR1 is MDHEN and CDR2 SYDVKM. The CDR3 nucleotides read TGTGCCAGCGGTGCTGGGGCGAGAAAACTAAACTACGAGCAGTACTTC. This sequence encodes CASGAGARKLNYEQYF.

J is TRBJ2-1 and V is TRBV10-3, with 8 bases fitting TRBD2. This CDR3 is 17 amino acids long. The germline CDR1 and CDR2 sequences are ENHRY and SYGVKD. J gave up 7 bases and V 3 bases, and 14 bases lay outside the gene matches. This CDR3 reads CAISEQRTGTSENEQFF. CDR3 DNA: TGTGCCATCAGTGAACAACGTACTGGGACTAGTGAGAATGAGCAGTTCTTC.

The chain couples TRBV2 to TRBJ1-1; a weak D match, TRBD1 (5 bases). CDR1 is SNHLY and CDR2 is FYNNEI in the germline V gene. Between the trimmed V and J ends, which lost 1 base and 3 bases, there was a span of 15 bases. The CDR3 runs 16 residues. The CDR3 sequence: CASSEGWGTRDTEAFF. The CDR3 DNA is TGTGCCAGCAGTGAAGGTTGGGGGACGAGGGACACTGAAGCTTTCTTT.